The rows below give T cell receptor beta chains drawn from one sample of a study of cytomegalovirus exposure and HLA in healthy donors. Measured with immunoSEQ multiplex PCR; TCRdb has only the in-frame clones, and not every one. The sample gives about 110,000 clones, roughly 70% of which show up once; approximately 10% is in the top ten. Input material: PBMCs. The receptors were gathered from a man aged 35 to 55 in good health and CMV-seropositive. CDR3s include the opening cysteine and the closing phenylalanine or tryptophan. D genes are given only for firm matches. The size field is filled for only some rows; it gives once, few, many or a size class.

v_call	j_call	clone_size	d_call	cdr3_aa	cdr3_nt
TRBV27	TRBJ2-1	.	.	CASSLSPSVSSYNEQFF	TGTGCCAGCAGTTTATCCCCTTCGGTAAGCTCCTACAATGAGCAGTTCTTC
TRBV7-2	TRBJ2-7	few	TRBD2	CASSLLAGPFPYEQYF	TGTGCCAGCAGCTTACTAGCGGGACCTTTTCCCTACGAGCAGTACTTC
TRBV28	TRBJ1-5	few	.	CASSFHSRNSNQPQHF	TGTGCCAGCAGTTTCCACAGCAGAAATAGCAATCAGCCCCAGCATTTT
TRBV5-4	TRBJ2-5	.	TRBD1	CASSIGQGLGETQYF	TGTGCCAGCAGCATCGGACAGGGGTTGGGGGAGACCCAGTACTTC
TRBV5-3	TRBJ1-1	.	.	CARSRKTGYGAFF	TGTGCCAGAAGCCGGAAGACGGGATATGGGGCTTTCTTT
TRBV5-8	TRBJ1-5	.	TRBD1	CASSPPGGYQPQHF	TGTGCCAGCAGCCCGCCAGGGGGGTACCAGCCCCAGCATTTT
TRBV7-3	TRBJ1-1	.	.	CASSPNLGGDTEAFF	TGTGCCAGCAGCCCAAATCTGGGGGGGGACACTGAAGCTTTCTTT
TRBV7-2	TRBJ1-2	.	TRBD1	CASSSSGTGGYGYTF	TGTGCCAGCAGCTCGTCCGGGACAGGCGGTTATGGCTACACCTTC
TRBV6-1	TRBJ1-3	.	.	CASRPTGSGNTIYF	TGTGCCAGCAGACCCACAGGGTCGGGAAACACCATATATTTT
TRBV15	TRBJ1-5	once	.	CATSSRGSNQPQHF	TGTGCCACCAGCAGCAGGGGTAGCAATCAGCCCCAGCATTTT
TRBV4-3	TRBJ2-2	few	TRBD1	CASSQETGGPNTGELFF	TGCGCCAGCAGCCAGGAGACAGGGGGCCCCAACACCGGGGAGCTGTTTTTT
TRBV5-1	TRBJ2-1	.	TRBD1	CASSPGTGVNNEQFF	TGCGCCAGCAGCCCTGGGACAGGGGTTAACAATGAGCAGTTCTTC
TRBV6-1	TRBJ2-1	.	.	CASKEESSYNEQFF	TGTGCCAGCAAGGAGGAGAGCTCCTACAATGAGCAGTTCTTC
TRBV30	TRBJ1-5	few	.	CAWKDRLGNQPQHF	TGTGCCTGGAAAGACAGGTTGGGCAATCAGCCCCAGCATTTT
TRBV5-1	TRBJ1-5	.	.	CASSLTGMNNQPQHF	TGCGCCAGCAGCTTGACGGGGATGAACAATCAGCCCCAGCATTTT
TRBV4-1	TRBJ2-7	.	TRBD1	CASSLARLQGSAYEQYF	TGCGCCAGCAGCCTTGCTCGACTACAGGGGTCTGCCTACGAGCAGTACTTC
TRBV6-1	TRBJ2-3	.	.	CASSEESTTDTQYF	TGTGCCAGCAGTGAGGAGAGTACCACAGATACGCAGTATTTT
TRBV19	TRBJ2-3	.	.	CASSILAGGSIDTQYF	TGTGCCAGTAGTATACTAGCTGGAGGGTCTATAGATACGCAGTATTTT
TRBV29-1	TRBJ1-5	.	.	CSVRDGEGQPQHF	TGCAGCGTCCGGGACGGGGAGGGGCAGCCCCAGCATTTT
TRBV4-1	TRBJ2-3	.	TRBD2	CASSQRPPGGDTQYF	TGCGCCAGCAGCCAACGTCCCCCGGGAGGAGATACGCAGTATTTT
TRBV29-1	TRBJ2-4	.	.	CSSRTKNIQYF	TGCAGCAGCCGTACTAAAAACATTCAGTACTTC
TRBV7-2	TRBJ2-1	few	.	CASSLGAGTYNEQFF	TGTGCCAGCAGCTTAGGAGCGGGTACCTACAATGAGCAGTTCTTC
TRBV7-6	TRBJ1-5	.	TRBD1	CASSRTGGGNQPQHF	TGTGCCAGCAGCCGGACAGGGGGAGGCAATCAGCCCCAGCATTTT
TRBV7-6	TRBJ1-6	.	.	CASSLGSSPLHF	TGTGCCAGCAGCTTAGGGAGTTCACCCCTCCACTTT
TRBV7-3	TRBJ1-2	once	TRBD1	CASSQIRDRRGYTF	TGTGCCAGCAGCCAAATCCGGGACAGACGGGGCTACACCTTC
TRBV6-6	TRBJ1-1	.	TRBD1	CASRELQGEAEAFF	TGTGCCAGCAGAGAACTACAGGGGGAGGCTGAAGCTTTCTTT
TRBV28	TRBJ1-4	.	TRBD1	CASSLDQGAIEKLFF	TGTGCCAGCAGTTTAGATCAGGGGGCAATTGAAAAACTGTTTTTT
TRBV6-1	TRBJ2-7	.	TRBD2	CAGSKEPSGSTYEQYF	TGTGCCGGCAGTAAAGAGCCTAGCGGGAGTACCTACGAGCAGTACTTC
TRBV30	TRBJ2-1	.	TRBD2	CAGAGLARDNEQFF	TGTGCCGGAGCAGGACTAGCGCGAGACAATGAGCAGTTCTTC
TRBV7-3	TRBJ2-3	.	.	CASSPQGGQIQYF	TGTGCCAGCAGCCCGCAGGGTGGCCAGATCCAGTATTTT
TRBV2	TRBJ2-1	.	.	CASSGGPEQFF	TGTGCCAGCAGTGGAGGGCCTGAGCAGTTCTTC
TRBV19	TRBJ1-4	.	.	CASSNNGATNEKLFF	TGTGCCAGTAGCAACAATGGTGCAACTAATGAAAAACTGTTTTTT
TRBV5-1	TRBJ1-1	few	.	CASSLGSGEEAFF	TGCGCCAGCAGCTTGGGATCGGGGGAGGAAGCTTTCTTT
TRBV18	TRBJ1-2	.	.	CASSNGGHDYGYTF	TGTGCCAGCTCAAACGGGGGGCACGACTATGGCTACACCTTC
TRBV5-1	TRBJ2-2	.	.	CATKTGVINTGELFF	TGCGCCACGAAGACAGGAGTTATTAACACCGGGGAGCTGTTTTTT
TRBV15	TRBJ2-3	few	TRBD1	CATSEGTGVADTQYF	TGTGCCACCAGCGAAGGGACAGGGGTTGCAGATACGCAGTATTTT
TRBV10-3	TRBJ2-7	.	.	CAISPQSVSKQYF	TGTGCCATCAGTCCCCAAAGTGTATCTAAGCAGTACTTC
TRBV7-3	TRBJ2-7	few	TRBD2	CASSLTGAGEYEQYF	TGTGCCAGCAGCTTAACAGGGGCGGGGGAGTACGAGCAGTACTTC
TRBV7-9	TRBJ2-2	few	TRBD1	CASSSDRANTGELFF	TGTGCCAGCAGCTCGGACAGGGCGAACACCGGGGAGCTGTTTTTT
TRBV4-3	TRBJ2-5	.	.	CASSKGLQETQYF	TGCGCCAGCAGCAAGGGACTTCAAGAGACCCAGTACTTC
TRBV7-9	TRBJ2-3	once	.	CASSSGLASTDTQYF	TGTGCCAGCAGCTCCGGCCTAGCTAGCACAGATACGCAGTATTTT
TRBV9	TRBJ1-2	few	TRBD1	CASSGGQGNYGYTF	TGTGCCAGCAGCGGGGGACAGGGTAACTATGGCTACACCTTC
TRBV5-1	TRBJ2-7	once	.	CASSLGASANYEQYF	TGCGCCAGCAGCTTGGGGGCTAGCGCAAACTACGAGCAGTACTTC
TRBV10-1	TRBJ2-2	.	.	CASSESGTGELFF	TGCGCCAGCAGTGAGTCCGGTACCGGGGAGCTGTTTTTT
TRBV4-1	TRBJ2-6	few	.	CASSQDFSGGRAGANVLTF	TGCGCCAGCAGCCAAGATTTTTCGGGGGGCCGTGCTGGGGCCAACGTCCTGACTTTC
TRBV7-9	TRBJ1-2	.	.	CSSSRTIHSGGGYTF	TGTTCCAGCAGCCGAACGATACACAGCGGAGGCGGCTACACCTTC
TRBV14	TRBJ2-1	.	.	CASSPLIAVPYNEQFF	TGTGCCAGCAGCCCCCTCATTGCGGTCCCCTACAATGAGCAGTTCTTC
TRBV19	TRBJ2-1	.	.	CASSIPPGSHNEQFF	TGTGCCAGTAGTATCCCCCCCGGGAGCCACAATGAGCAGTTCTTC
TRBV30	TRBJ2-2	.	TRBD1	CAWRDRGLHTGELFF	TGTGCCTGGAGGGACAGGGGGCTCCACACCGGGGAGCTGTTTTTT
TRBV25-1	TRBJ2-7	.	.	CASGRSGAYEQYF	TGTGCCAGCGGTCGGTCGGGAGCCTACGAGCAGTACTTC
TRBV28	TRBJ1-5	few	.	CASSLGEGWTEVQPQHF	TGTGCCAGCAGTTTGGGCGAGGGCTGGACTGAGGTCCAGCCCCAGCATTTT